The source of this T cell receptor (beta chain) is a study of T-cell reconstitution after alpha-beta-depleted transplantation in children. This clonotype was counted only a few times. Unmatched junction bases numbered 13, after V lost 0 bases and J lost 1 base. The CDR3 sequence is 19 residues long. CDR1 is MNHEY and CDR2 is SVGAGI in the germline V gene. Unique molecular identifiers were incorporated when the TCRbeta library was constructed. TCRdb fed the PCR reads into MiXCR, producing one record per CDR3 protein. This table holds around 370,000 distinct CDR3 sequences, around 10% found once. The receptor was isolated from a human donor who donated a stem cell graft to a child with acute lymphoblastic leukemia. The J gene is TRBJ2-7, the V gene TRBV6-5; 9 bases are a match to TRBD2. The sequencing here drew on PBMCs from the stem cell graft donor, taken from the stem cell graft. In DNA form, the CDR3 reads TGTGCCAGCAGTTACTCGGGGGGGCTAGTGACTAGCGGATCCTACGAGCAGTACTTC. Amino acids: CASSYSGGLVTSGSYEQYF.